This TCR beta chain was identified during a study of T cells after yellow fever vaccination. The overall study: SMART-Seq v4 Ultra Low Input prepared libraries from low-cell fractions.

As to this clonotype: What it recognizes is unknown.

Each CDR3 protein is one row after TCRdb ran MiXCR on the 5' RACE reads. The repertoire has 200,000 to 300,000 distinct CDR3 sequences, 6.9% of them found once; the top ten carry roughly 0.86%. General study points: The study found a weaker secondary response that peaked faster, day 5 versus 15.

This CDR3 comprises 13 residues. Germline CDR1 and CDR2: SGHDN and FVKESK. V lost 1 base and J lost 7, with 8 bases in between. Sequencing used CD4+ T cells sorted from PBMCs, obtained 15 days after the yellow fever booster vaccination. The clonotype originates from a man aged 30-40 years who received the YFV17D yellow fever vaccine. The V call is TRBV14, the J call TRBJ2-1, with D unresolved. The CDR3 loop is CASSQAEWNEQFF. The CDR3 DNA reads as TGTGCCAGCAGCCAAGCGGAGTGGAATGAGCAGTTCTTC.